The 21 T cell receptor beta chains presented below share a single source sample, sequenced in a study of blood T cells in healthy people across ages. Then a second PCR, running roughly 7 to 11 cycles, was carried out with a sample-barcoded 5' primer and a J-beta primer mix. TCRdb redid the calling of the 5' RACE reads with MiXCR, one entry per CDR3 protein. The sample holds 850,000 to 1,000,000 distinct CDR3 sequences; around 48% are singletons and the top ten take 13%. Material for sequencing was blood. The receptors were sampled from a man aged 30-40 years in good health.

The rearrangement links TRBV5-6 to TRBJ2-5; tentative D call: TRBD1 (6 bases). The J call may be mistaken, given a closer DNA end match to TRBJ2-7. The CDR3 is 13 amino acids. Germline V gives CDR1 SGHDT, CDR2 YYEEEE. CDR3 sequence (DNA): TGTGCCAGCAGCGCGAATCAGGGGTCCGAGCAGTACTTC. Amino acids: CASSANQGSEQYF.

This chain joins TRBV9 and TRBJ2-7, with 15 bases aligning to TRBD2. The CDR3 contains 15 residues. The germline V gene encodes CDR1 SGDLS and CDR2 YYNGEE. J gave up 7 bases and V 2 bases, and 4 bases lay outside the gene matches. As DNA, the CDR3 is TGTGCCAGCAGCGTTGGGACTAGCGGGGGGAAGGAGCAGTACTTC. Translation: CASSVGTSGGKEQYF.

J is TRBJ1-2 and V is TRBV4-2; D is undetermined. Trimming stripped 3 bases from V and 7 bases from J, with 15 bases between. Germline V gives CDR1 LGHNA, CDR2 YNFKEQ. The CDR3 totals 14 residues. The CDR3 DNA sequence: TGTGCCAGCAGCCATCCTCCCAGCACCGGTGGCTACACCTTC. Translation gives CASSHPPSTGGYTF.

This clonotype was seen only a few times. This chain links TRBV11-2 with TRBJ2-7, with D tentatively TRBD1 or TRBD2 (6 bases each). Trimming removed 6 bases at V and 3 bases at J, with 18 bases between. The germline gives CDR1 SGHAT, CDR2 FQNNGV. The CDR3 consists of 15 residues. The CDR3, as DNA: TGTGCCAGCAGGTCCGAAATGGGGGGCAGCTACGAGCAGTACTTC. It specifies CASRSEMGGSYEQYF.

J is TRBJ2-3 and V is TRBV20-1, with TRBD2 matching over 10 bases. This CDR3 contains 14 residues. Per the germline V gene, CDR1 is DFQATT and CDR2 is SNEGSKA (reference sequence). Trimming cost V 7 bases and J 5 bases; bases outside gene matches: 9. The DNA of the CDR3 is TGCAGTGTTCTGACTAGCGGGCGGGGAGATACGCAGTATTTT. Translated, it gives CSVLTSGRGDTQYF.

The chain couples TRBV27 to TRBJ2-2; no clear D. Per germline, CDR1 MNHEY and CDR2 SMNVEV (reference sequence). CDR3 size: 15 residues. Trimming pared 3 bases from V and 2 bases from J, leaving 10 bases between. CDR3 region: CASSLHRPNTGELFF. DNA for the CDR3: TGTGCCAGCAGTTTGCATAGGCCTAACACCGGGGAGCTGTTTTTT.

The genes are TRBV6-5 and TRBJ2-3, with 8 bases fitting TRBD2. The CDR3 is made up of 14 amino acids. The germline CDR1 and CDR2 sequences are MNHEY and SVGAGI. V gave up 2 bases and J gave up 6 bases; unmatched junction bases: 4. CDR3 sequence reads: CASSYQRGKDTQYF. The CDR3 nucleotides are TGTGCCAGCAGTTACCAGCGGGGGAAGGATACGCAGTATTTT.

The CDR3 coding sequence is TGCGCCAGCAGCTTGGATGCTAGAGGGGCCGGGGAGCTGTTTTTT. Translated: CASSLDARGAGELFF. The chain links TRBV5-1 to TRBJ2-2, with D perhaps TRBD1 or TRBD2 (5 bases each). The CDR3 covers 15 residues. Trimming removed 0 bases at V and 6 bases at J, with 12 bases between. The germline V gene encodes CDR1 SGHRS and CDR2 YFSETQ.

The sample holds a few counts of this clonotype. The V gene is TRBV4-3, the J gene TRBJ2-3, with a possible D match to TRBD2 (5 bases). The CDR3 consists of 14 residues. Germline CDR1 reads LGHNA; CDR2 reads YSLEER. Trimming removed 4 bases at V and 2 bases at J, with 10 bases between. CDR3 protein: CASSPGLHTDTQYF. In DNA form, the CDR3 reads TGCGCCAGCAGCCCTGGACTGCACACAGATACGCAGTATTTT.

The chain links TRBV6-2 or TRBV6-3 to TRBJ2-2; possible D gene TRBD1, 5 bases. The germline CDR1 and CDR2 sequences are MNHEY and SVGEGT. V was cut by 2 bases and J by 3 bases, with 10 bases left in between. The CDR3 spans 15 residues. CDR3 coding DNA: TGTGCCAGCAGTTACGTAGGGGCAGACACCGGGGAGCTGTTTTTT. It encodes CASSYVGADTGELFF.

This clonotype was detected a few times. The gene calls are TRBV20-1 and TRBJ2-3; a weak D match, TRBD1 (6 bases). Per the germline V gene, CDR1 is DFQATT and CDR2 is SNEGSKA (reference sequence). The CDR3 has 11 residues. CDR3 region: CNQGTTDTQYF. CDR3 in DNA: TGCAATCAGGGGACCACAGATACGCAGTATTTT.

The V call is TRBV4-1, the J call TRBJ2-7; a possible D gene is TRBD1 (6 bases). This CDR3 contains 15 residues. Germline values: CDR1 MGHRA, CDR2 YSYEKL. V lost 3 bases, J lost 3 bases, and 15 bases lay in between. The CDR3 region is CASSQQTGQIYEQYF. In DNA, the CDR3 is TGCGCCAGCAGCCAGCAGACCGGACAGATCTACGAGCAGTACTTC.

Comments on this clonotype: This could be a read error, since a much larger clone is one nucleotide away. The rearrangement links TRBV20-1 to TRBJ2-5; 8 bases line up with TRBD2. From germline, CDR1 is DFQATT and CDR2 SNEGSKA (reference sequence). The CDR3 has 16 amino acids. V dropped 2 bases and J dropped 11; count of bases not matched to a gene: 19. The CDR3 sequence: CSARSFTGGSYNEQYF. In DNA, the CDR3 is TGCAGTGCTAGATCATTCACGGGGGGGAGTTACAATGAGCAGTACTTC.

The chain recombines TRBV5-1 with TRBJ2-7; maybe TRBD2 (6 bases). Germline V CDR1 and CDR2: SGHRS, YFSETQ. The CDR3 consists of 13 residues. V was trimmed by 3 bases and J by 2 bases, leaving 9 bases between them. This chain's CDR3 is CASSWEDTYEQYF. The DNA for the CDR3 is TGCGCCAGCAGCTGGGAGGACACCTACGAGCAGTACTTC.

The gene calls are TRBV4-1 and TRBJ2-1; TRBD2 agrees at 8 bases. CDR3 length: 16 residues. V was clipped by 0 bases and J by 4 bases; unmatched bases: 5. Germline V gene lookup returns CDR1 MGHRA and CDR2 YSYEKL. The CDR3 is CASSQETERGYNEQFF. CDR3 nucleotides: TGCGCCAGCAGCCAAGAAACGGAGCGGGGGTACAATGAGCAGTTCTTC.

The DNA for the CDR3 is TGTGCCAGCAGCCAAAGCAGGCTAGCGGGGGGACCCTACAATGAGCAGTTCTTC. This codes for CASSQSRLAGGPYNEQFF. The chain couples TRBV12-3 or TRBV12-4 to TRBJ2-1; 11 positions match TRBD2. Unmatched junction bases numbered 12, after V lost 6 bases and J lost 2 bases. The CDR3 consists of 18 residues.

This clonotype has ten or more counts. This chain connects TRBV29-1 to TRBJ2-3; 11 bases are a match to TRBD1. Trimming took 7 bases from V and 4 from J; bases not matched to a gene: 13. CDR1 is SQVTM and CDR2 is ANQGSEA in the germline V gene. The CDR3 loop spans 16 amino acids. The CDR3 nucleotides read TGCAGCGGCATCCCGTGGGGGACAGGGGGTTCAGATACGCAGTATTTT. The encoded protein is CSGIPWGTGGSDTQYF.

This clonotype showed up just once. The chain joins TRBV12-3 or TRBV12-4 to TRBJ2-2, with a possible D match to TRBD1 (6 bases). The length of the CDR3 is 16 residues. V was clipped by 3 bases and J by 6 bases, with 17 bases between them. CDR3 coding DNA: TGTGCCAGCAGTTTTAGGTTGGCAGGGGTGGCCGGGGAGCTGTTTTTT. Protein product: CASSFRLAGVAGELFF.

This clonotype was seen at least ten times. This chain links TRBV7-2 with TRBJ2-3; D is uncertain. CDR3 length: 14 residues. V lost 4 bases and J lost 6, with 14 bases in between. Germline values: CDR1 SGHTA, CDR2 FQGNSA. CDR3 region: CASSSTMQGDTQYF. The CDR3 nucleotides read TGTGCCAGCAGCTCCACGATGCAAGGCGATACGCAGTATTTT.

About this clonotype itself: Sequence at one end of the junction differs from germline and may be a read error. V usage is TRBV2 and J usage is TRBJ1-6, with D tentatively TRBD1 (6 bases). The germline V gene encodes CDR1 SNHLY and CDR2 FYNNEI. The CDR3 covers 14 residues. The CDR3, as DNA: TGTGCCAGTAGTGAAGAGACAGGCAATTCACCCCTCCACTTT. Translation gives CASSEETGNSPLHF.

This clonotype was detected only a few times. V and J are TRBV5-1 and TRBJ2-3; no firm D call. The CDR3 spans 15 residues. In germline, CDR1 is SGHRS, CDR2 YFSETQ. V was pared by 4 bases and J by 2 bases, with 14 bases between. The CDR3 DNA is TGCGCCAGCAGCCCGGACGGCAGAGCCACAGATACGCAGTATTTT. This sequence encodes CASSPDGRATDTQYF.